This section outlines one T cell receptor (beta chain) sequence together with its context. These data belong to a study of blood T cell repertoires in COVID-19. Study summary: PBMCs, B-cell-depleted T cells, or T cells provided the cDNA or gDNA that made up the material.

Assay: immunoSEQ multiplex PCR; the TCRdb copy retains only in-frame clones and omits some. The sample has about 190,000 clones; nearly 90% are singletons. The germline V gene has CDR1 SQVTM and CDR2 ANQGSEA. V was pared by 5 bases and J by 0 bases, with 3 bases of the junction left unmatched. This CDR3 spans 14 amino acids. Sequencing was carried out using peripheral blood. The source of this sequence is a man aged 50 to 60 with acute or convalescent COVID-19. The rearrangement links TRBV29-1 to TRBJ2-2, with 7 bases lining up with TRBD1. CDR3: CSVRGQSNTGELFF. The DNA of the CDR3 is TGCAGCGTTCGGGGACAGTCGAACACCGGGGAGCTGTTTTTT.